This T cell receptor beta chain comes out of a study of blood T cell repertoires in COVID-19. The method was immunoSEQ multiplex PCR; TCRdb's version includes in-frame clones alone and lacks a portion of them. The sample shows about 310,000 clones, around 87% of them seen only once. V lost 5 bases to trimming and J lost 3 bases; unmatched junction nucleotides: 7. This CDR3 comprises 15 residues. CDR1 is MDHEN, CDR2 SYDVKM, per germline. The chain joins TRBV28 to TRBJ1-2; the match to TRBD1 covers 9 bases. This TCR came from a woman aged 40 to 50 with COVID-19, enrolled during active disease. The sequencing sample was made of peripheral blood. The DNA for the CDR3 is TGTGCCAGCAGTCTAATTACAGGGGGCGACTATGGCTACACCTTC. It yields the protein CASSLITGGDYGYTF.